This T cell receptor (beta chain) was sequenced in a study of graft-versus-host responses after intestinal transplantation. Notes on this clone: As yet, its antigen is unknown.

With 8 bases removed from V and 1 base from J, the gap between germline ends came to 24 bases. The CDR3 runs to 17 residues. Measured with immunoSEQ multiplex PCR; TCRdb has only the in-frame clones, and not every one. The table lists about 90,000 clones, roughly 80% of them singletons, with 0.83% in the top ten. Here the sequenced sample was unstimulated CD4+ T cells sorted from spleen or lymph node cells, taken before intestinal transplant. The chain uses TRBV6-7 and TRBJ2-7; D perhaps matches TRBD2 (7 bases). TRBV6-7 carries the ORF label, with uncertain function. The sequence derives from a human donor who received an intestinal transplant. As DNA, the CDR3 is TGTGCCAGCGGCACTACCCGGGGGAGCGGGACATCCTACGAGCAGTACTTC. This gives the protein CASGTTRGSGTSYEQYF.